Included here is one T cell receptor (beta chain) sequence, with context. In its sample, this clonotype was seen a few times. Its target antigen remains unknown. No much larger clonotype is one base removed from it; base qualities were not supplied. All donors were healthy Caucasians. The study also sequenced three unrelated non-twin adults: a male aged 18 to 29, a male aged 50 to 59 and a female aged 50 to 59. Using Miltenyi CD45RO+ enrichment and human naive T-cell isolation kits, memory (CD45RO+) and naive T cells were isolated from PBMC. The source of the sample is a study of identical twins listed by TCRdb under 2016. Broadly, across the study: To test whether fetal clonotypes persist, this study deep-sequenced TCR alpha and beta repertoires from monozygotic twins, from unrelated adults of various ages, and from cord blood. Replicate twin experiments were performed at different times using different library preparation protocols to rule out contamination. Summary of the overall study and its limitations: Fewer insertions were carried by abundant cord blood beta clonotypes; a weaker similar trend was observed in young adult naive repertoires, while no such trend was observed in memory repertoires. Out-of-frame TCR alpha sequences shared between twins showed an excess of low generation-probability sequences compared with coincidental sharing between unrelated individuals. In beta out-of-frame sequences, excess twin sharing was weaker, because having fewer shared sequences lowered the signal-to-noise ratio. Invariant T cells such as MAIT and iNKT could partly confound zero-insertion analyses, although diverse VJ usage argued against such confounding for most clonotypes. Because the same donors could not be followed over many years, the conclusions depended on cross-sectional statistical analysis. In monozygotic twins, recombination models systematically underestimated out-of-frame TCR alpha sharing, but the models matched the sharing seen between unrelated individuals.

The CDR3 runs 14 amino acids, cysteine and phenylalanine included. The DNA shown is the 42-base CDR3, in frame from base 1. CDR1 and CDR2 (SGHTA, FQGNSA) derive from the germline V gene. V is pared back by 4 bases and J by 5 bases, with 15 bases lying between the germline termini. Library preparation employed 5' RACE. The instrument given in TCRdb is Illumina HiSeq 2000. A universal primer binding site was added through template switching, and the final cDNA carried a unique molecular identifier so that TCR cDNA molecules could be counted accurately. Specific primers in the conserved constant-segment region were used to synthesize first-strand cDNA for the TCR alpha and beta chains. Each cDNA library was double barcoded, with a SMART-Mk sample barcode plus Illumina barcodes, to control for contamination. Two successive PCR steps introduced TruSeq adapter sequences along with Illumina sample barcodes. TCR alpha and beta cDNA libraries were sequenced on the Illumina HiSeq platform with custom primers. The authors' pipeline ran thus. Unique molecular identifiers were extracted from raw reads with MiGEC, and CDR3 positions were determined with MiXCR. Recombination models were inferred per individual with the repgenHMM and IGoR tools using an EM algorithm. The tcR package in R was used for shared clonotype analysis, with sharing normalized by the product of cloneset sizes. To study raw recombination free of thymic and clonal selection effects, out-of-frame nonproductive sequences were analyzed. Using fastp trimming at Q25 and MiXCR clonotype assembly, TCRdb reanalyzed the public sequencing data and kept in-frame beta chains. A single entry per CDR3 protein holds the most common genes and DNA from its merged rows. V and J calls and clone size were set by TCRdb, not the authors. The sample data list approximately 690,000 distinct CDR3 sequences, and roughly 6.2% of these were observed just once. 1.5% to 2% of the sample is taken by the ten largest.

The chain employs TRBV7-2 and TRBJ2-7; D gene: possibly TRBD2, on 6 matching bases. The sequencing sample was made of naive T cells sorted from blood. What the cell subset or site label conveys for this sample: cells isolated with a human naive T-cell isolation kit. This receptor was identified in a man aged 18 to 29 in good health. The nucleotides read TGTGCCAGCAGCTCCCTGGGAGGCCGGGACGAGCAGTACTTC. It translates as CASSSLGGRDEQYF.